By its share, the clone carrying this TCR beta chain is medium-sized. Original methodology: Estimation of nucleated cell counts was performed using reference gene primer amplification. Here immunoSEQ multiplex PCR was the method, and the copy in TCRdb shows in-frame clones only, minus some. V and J calls and clone size are those listed in that table; D and trimming were worked out from the DNA. The sample has 40,000 to 50,000 clones; 85% to 90% are singletons. This entry is derived from a study of blood T cell repertoires in COVID-19. The germline V and J ends were trimmed by 0 bases and 4 bases, with 12 bases remaining between them. Looked up from germline, CDR1 is LGHNA and CDR2 is YNFKEQ. The CDR3 runs 15 residues.

Input material: peripheral blood. The clonotype originates from a man aged 45 to 65 with active COVID-19. The chain has TRBV4-2 and TRBJ1-2, with a possible D match to TRBD1 (5 bases). The CDR3 reads CASSQDVGQVYGYTF. The DNA for the CDR3 is TGTGCCAGCAGCCAAGATGTGGGGCAGGTCTATGGCTACACCTTC.